These 25 T cell receptor beta chains share one sample of origin, sequenced in a study of T cells in Graves' hyperthyroidism and ophthalmopathy. It was RNA transcripts that yielded the amplified TCR beta CDR3 regions. In the first-round RT-PCR of the TCR CDR3, the HTBI primer set was used. TCRdb independently ran MiXCR on the multiplex PCR reads; one entry per CDR3 protein. The sample yields under 450,000 distinct CDR3 sequences, about a sixth seen once. Specimen: blood. The source is a woman between 25 and 40 years old with Graves' hyperthyroidism that later progressed to Graves' ophthalmopathy.

This clonotype has just a few counts. The chain couples TRBV19 to TRBJ2-3, with D uncertain. V was cut by 3 bases and J by 4 bases, with 14 bases left in between. The CDR3 has 15 residues. CDR1 and CDR2 from the germline V gene are LNHDA and SQIVND (reference sequence). The CDR3 here is CASSIAPNTADTQYF. The CDR3 coding sequence is TGTGCCAGTAGTATCGCCCCGAACACAGCAGATACGCAGTATTTT. Looking up the rest from reference TRBV19 and TRBJ2-3 gives the full variable domain: DGGITQSPKYLFRKEGQNVTLSCEQNLNHDAMYWYRQDPGQGLRLIYYSQIVNDFQKGDIAEGYSVSREKKESFPLTVTSAQKNPTAFYLCASSIAPNTADTQYFGPGTRLTVL.

This clonotype was detected many times. CDR3 DNA: TGTGCCAGCAGTCCCTCTCGGGGGGGAAACACTGAAGCTTTCTTT. Translation gives CASSPSRGGNTEAFF. The J gene is TRBJ1-1, the V gene TRBV2, with a weak D call TRBD1 (5 bases). The germline gives CDR1 SNHLY, CDR2 FYNNEI. The V end was cut by 5 bases, the J end by 2 bases, with 15 bases between. The CDR3 contains 15 residues.

This clonotype was detected ten times or more. This rearrangement joins TRBV19 to TRBJ2-7; D tentatively fits TRBD1 or TRBD2 (5 bases each). The CDR3 covers 16 residues. Trimming cost V 5 bases and J 3 bases, with 20 bases left between them. CDR1 LNHDA and CDR2 SQIVND come from the germline V gene (reference sequence). The CDR3, as DNA: TGTGCCAGTAGTGCCGCCGGGGCAGTTACAGACTACGAGCAGTACTTC. Translating it yields CASSAAGAVTDYEQYF.

The chain carries TRBV9 and TRBJ2-1; perhaps TRBD2 as D (7 bases). CDR3 size: 17 residues. Germline V CDR1 and CDR2: SGDLS, YYNGEE. V was cut by 4 bases and J by 9 bases, with 26 bases left in between. DNA of the CDR3: TGTGCCAGCAGCATCACCCCGCTGGAGGGGGGGCCTGGTGAGCAGTTCTTC. It codes for CASSITPLEGGPGEQFF.

This clonotype was observed at least ten times. This chain connects TRBV10-3 to TRBJ1-2, with TRBD1 as a possible D gene (6 bases). The germline V gene has CDR1 ENHRY and CDR2 SYGVKD. CDR3 length equals 13 residues. Trimming shortened V by 10 bases and J by 4 bases, and 16 bases separated the two germline ends. The CDR3, as DNA: TGTGCCACGAGTGAGACAGGCCTCTATGGCTACACCTTC. The encoded protein is CATSETGLYGYTF.

This clonotype was counted at least ten times. The V and J genes are TRBV27 and TRBJ2-2; no reliable D call. Trimming took off 5 bases at V and 5 bases at J, with 9 bases between the two ends. The CDR3 contains 13 residues. CDR1 and CDR2 (germline): MNHEY, SMNVEV (reference sequence). CDR3 sequence (DNA): TGTGCCAGCAGTCACCTTGGAACCGGGGAGCTGTTTTTT. Encoded protein: CASSHLGTGELFF.

Many counts were recorded for this clonotype. The V call is TRBV12-3 or TRBV12-4, the J call TRBJ1-1, with 7 positions matching TRBD1. This CDR3 contains 13 residues. V trimming: 6 bases; J trimming: 6 bases; junction bases outside the gene matches: 7. CDR3 sequence (DNA): TGTGCCAGCAGGCCCACAGGGGCCTCTGAAGCTTTCTTT. Its protein is CASRPTGASEAFF.

CDR3 sequence reads: CSARAFLSGANVLTF. The CDR3 DNA reads as TGCAGTGCTAGGGCATTCCTATCTGGGGCCAACGTCCTGACTTTC. This chain links TRBV20-1 with TRBJ2-6; D call uncertain. CDR1 and CDR2 from the germline V gene are DFQATT and SNEGSKA (reference sequence). V dropped 3 bases and J dropped 1 base, with 10 bases sitting between them. This CDR3 contains 15 residues.

This clonotype appeared a few times. The chain combines TRBV19 with TRBJ1-6; TRBD1 agrees at 10 bases. Germline CDR1 reads LNHDA; CDR2 reads SQIVND (reference sequence). The CDR3 runs 16 residues. Trimming cost V 6 bases and J 8 bases; bases outside gene matches: 10. In DNA, the CDR3 is TGTGCCAGTAGAGAGCCGGGACAGGGGATTTATTCACCCCTCCACTTT. As protein: CASREPGQGIYSPLHF.

This clonotype has just a few counts. J is TRBJ1-2 and V is TRBV20-1, with D possibly TRBD1 on 5 matching bases. The CDR3 covers 13 residues. CDR1 and CDR2 (germline): DFQATT, SNEGSKA (reference sequence). Trimming stripped 6 bases from V and 4 bases from J, with 15 bases between. The CDR3 region is CSATEDNAYGYTF. CDR3 DNA: TGCAGTGCCACTGAGGACAATGCCTATGGCTACACCTTC.

This clonotype has at least ten counts. The chain links TRBV7-2 to TRBJ1-2; TRBD1 agrees at 10 bases. The CDR3 spans 15 residues. V shed 5 bases, J shed 6 bases, and the junction held 9 bases outside the gene matches. Germline V gene sequence: CDR1 SGHTA, CDR2 FQGNSA. This CDR3 reads CASSTPTGGVNGYTF. Here the CDR3 DNA reads TGTGCCAGCAGCACTCCGACAGGGGGCGTCAATGGCTACACCTTC. Using reference TRBV7-2 and TRBJ1-2 for the parts outside the CDR3, the full variable domain is GAGVSQSPSNKVTEKGKDVELRCDPISGHTALYWYRQSLGQGLEFLIYFQGNSAPDKSGLPSDRFSAERTGGSVSTLTIQRTQQEDSAVYLCASSTPTGGVNGYTFGSGTRLTVV.

This clonotype was picked up many times. The genes are TRBV2 and TRBJ2-7, with 7 bases that match TRBD1. Losses at the gene ends were 2 bases for V and 4 bases for J; bases not matched to a gene: 8. The germline CDR1 and CDR2 sequences are SNHLY and FYNNEI. This CDR3 has 15 amino acids. CDR3 in amino acids: CASSEFTGQLYEQYF. The CDR3 coding sequence is TGTGCCAGCAGTGAATTTACGGGACAGCTTTACGAGCAGTACTTC.

This clonotype was detected ten times or more. The chain is built from TRBV11-2 and TRBJ2-7; 10 nucleotides line up with TRBD1. Looked up from germline, CDR1 is SGHAT and CDR2 is FQNNGV. J lost 5 bases, V lost 6 bases, and 1 base had no gene match. There are 12 residues in the CDR3. This chain's CDR3 is CASRTGGHEQYF. CDR3 nucleotide sequence: TGTGCCAGCAGGACAGGGGGCCACGAGCAGTACTTC.

In this sample, this clonotype turned up many times. V usage is TRBV29-1 and J usage is TRBJ2-3; no definite D call. This CDR3 is built from 12 residues. Trimming took 6 bases from V and 2 from J, leaving 9 bases between them. Germline-derived CDR1 and CDR2 are SQVTM and ANQGSEA. CDR3 in amino acids: CSVAYYTDTQYF. As DNA, the CDR3 is TGCAGCGTCGCCTACTACACAGATACGCAGTATTTT.

Ten or more counts support this clonotype. The gene calls are TRBV5-4 and TRBJ1-1; unclear D gene. The CDR3 runs to 14 residues. Germline V CDR1 and CDR2: SGHNT, YYREEE (reference sequence). Deletions cut 2 bases from V and 1 base from J, with 9 bases between. This CDR3 is CASSLEGWNTEAFF. CDR3 DNA sequence: TGTGCCAGCAGCTTAGAGGGATGGAACACTGAAGCTTTCTTT.

A few counts support this clonotype. The J gene is TRBJ1-3, the V gene TRBV19; the match to TRBD1 covers 8 bases. Germline CDR1 is LNHDA and CDR2 is SQIVND (reference sequence). Losses at the gene ends were 6 bases for V and 1 base for J; bases not matched to a gene: 11. The CDR3 has 17 amino acids. CDR3 sequence (DNA): TGTGCCAGTAGCCGAAGACAGGGGACGGCATCTGGAAACACCATATATTTT. Protein: CASSRRQGTASGNTIYF.

The rearrangement joins TRBV29-1 to TRBJ2-7; TRBD1 matches at 7 bases. The CDR3 is 13 residues long. V gave up 5 bases and J gave up 2 bases; unmatched junction bases: 6. CDR1 SQVTM and CDR2 ANQGSEA come from the germline V gene. CDR3 region: CSVIQGTTYEQYF. CDR3 coding DNA: TGCAGCGTTATACAGGGGACGACCTACGAGCAGTACTTC.

This clonotype has more than one count but fewer than ten. This rearrangement joins TRBV4-1 to TRBJ1-1, with 7 bases fitting TRBD1. The CDR3 has 16 residues. Losses at the gene ends were 1 base for V and 5 bases for J; bases not matched to a gene: 10. Germline values: CDR1 MGHRA, CDR2 YSYEKL. The CDR3 nucleotides read TGCGCCAGCAGCCAAGTGGGCTTGGGACAGTTTACTGAAGCTTTCTTT. Translated: CASSQVGLGQFTEAFF.

There are many counts of this clonotype. The rearrangement uses TRBV6-1 and TRBJ1-3, with D unresolved. Germline loops: CDR1 MNHNS, CDR2 SASEGT. Trimming left V 7 bases short and J 2 bases short, with 6 bases between. The CDR3 covers 12 residues. The CDR3 loop reads CASIAPGNTIYF. CDR3 bases: TGTGCCAGCATTGCCCCTGGAAACACCATATATTTT.

There are many counts of this clonotype. The chain employs TRBV6-1 and TRBJ2-7; possibly TRBD2 for D (5 bases). V lost 2 bases to trimming and J lost 2 bases, with 10 bases between them. The CDR3 runs 14 residues. The germline gives CDR1 MNHNS, CDR2 SASEGT. The CDR3 region has the DNA TGTGCCAGCAGTGAAAGTTACGGGACCTACGAGCAGTACTTC. This codes for CASSESYGTYEQYF.

This clonotype has more than one count but fewer than ten. This chain links TRBV19 with TRBJ1-4; no clear D. Germline V gene data show CDR1 as LNHDA and CDR2 as SQIVND (reference sequence). V was pared by 4 bases and J by 3 bases, with 6 bases between. This CDR3 spans 13 amino acids. CDR3 in DNA: TGTGCCAGTAGTAGCACGGCTAATGAAAAACTGTTTTTT. It is translated as CASSSTANEKLFF.

This rearrangement joins TRBV29-1 to TRBJ2-1, with a weak D call TRBD2 (5 bases). CDR1 and CDR2 from the germline V gene are SQVTM and ANQGSEA. The CDR3 length is 14 residues. V was pared by 4 bases and J by 5 bases, with 15 bases between. The DNA for the CDR3 is TGCAGCGTTGGGCTTCCGGGGAACGACAATGAGCAGTTCTTC. It codes for CSVGLPGNDNEQFF.

This clonotype was picked up many times. This chain links TRBV2 with TRBJ1-3; 7 bases fit TRBD1. Germline loops: CDR1 SNHLY, CDR2 FYNNEI. The CDR3 is 17 residues long. V shed 1 base, J shed 0 bases, and the junction held 6 bases outside the gene matches. In DNA form, the CDR3 reads TGTGCCAGCAGTGAAGGCTGGACAGGAGACTCTGGAAACACCATATATTTT. As protein: CASSEGWTGDSGNTIYF. The variable domain in full, completed from reference TRBV2 and TRBJ1-3, reads EPEVTQTPSHQVTQMGQEVILRCVPISNHLYFYWYRQILGQKVEFLVSFYNNEISEKSEIFDDQFSVERPDGSNFTLKIRSTKLEDSAMYFCASSEGWTGDSGNTIYFGEGSWLTVV.

This clonotype occurred many times. The V call is TRBV5-8, the J call TRBJ1-1; D might be TRBD1 (5 bases). The CDR3 spans 15 residues. Between the trimmed V and J ends, which lost 3 bases and 3 bases, there was a span of 15 bases. CDR1 is SGHTS and CDR2 is YDEGEE in the germline V gene. The CDR3 loop reads CASSSWRGVDTEAFF. The CDR3 coding sequence is TGTGCCAGCAGCTCCTGGCGGGGGGTTGACACTGAAGCTTTCTTT.

The rearrangement links TRBV20-1 to TRBJ2-1; a possible D gene is TRBD2 (6 bases). V was cut by 5 bases and J by 8 bases, with 28 bases left in between. The CDR3 length is 17 residues. Germline V lookup: CDR1 DFQATT, CDR2 SNEGSKA (reference sequence). The CDR3 here is CSAWTPGLPKAGDEQFF. DNA of the CDR3: TGCAGTGCTTGGACTCCGGGACTTCCAAAGGCGGGCGATGAGCAGTTCTTC.